This T cell receptor beta chain was obtained from a study of shared clonotypes between healthy human individuals. Study results and caveats: It was the non-shared clonotypes that had lower generation probabilities than clonotypes shared by all four donors. Estimated clonotype richness was generally higher in naive than memory subsets.

V was clipped by 4 bases and J by 4 bases; unmatched bases: 3. This CDR3 contains 13 residues. In germline, CDR1 is SNHLY, CDR2 FYNNEI. The method was immunoSEQ multiplex PCR; TCRdb's version includes in-frame clones alone and lacks a portion of them. The table includes roughly 1,500,000 clones, just under 99% detected once. About this clone itself: Its target is unknown.

Donors were healthy HIV-negative adults without recent acute infections or vaccinations. The sample taken for sequencing was naive CD4+ T cells sorted from blood. Subset here: CD45RA+ positively selected. V gene TRBV2 combines with J gene TRBJ1-1; 7 bases line up with TRBD1. This clonotype was obtained from a man aged 25 to 40 in good health. The CDR3 loop reads CASSVAGGTEAFF. CDR3 DNA sequence: TGTGCCAGCAGTGTGGCAGGGGGCACTGAAGCTTTCTTT.